This T cell receptor beta chain was recorded in a study of T cells in Graves' hyperthyroidism and ophthalmopathy. For the study at large: Any treatment followed the collection of peripheral blood at initial diagnosis.

General study points: Before onset, ophthalmopathy was predicted by the model a median roughly 6.8 months earlier.

The table lists this clonotype with many counts. Its antigen is as yet unknown. Amplification of TCR beta CDR3 regions used RNA as the template. The TCR CDR3 was amplified in a first-round RT-PCR using the HTBI primer set. TCRdb processed the multiplex PCR reads anew with MiXCR; each CDR3 protein has one entry. This table holds 530,000 or so distinct CDR3 sequences, under 20% found once. Germline lookup yields CDR1 DFQATT and CDR2 SNEGSKA (reference sequence). The germline V and J ends were trimmed by 2 bases and 1 base, with 15 bases remaining between them. The length of the CDR3 is 16 residues. This sequence was found in a woman younger than 35 with Graves' ophthalmopathy. Material: blood. This chain connects TRBV20-1 to TRBJ2-1, with a tentative D call TRBD1 (5 bases). The CDR3 nucleotides read TGCAGTGCTAGACAGGGCACCGGAGTATCCTACAATGAGCAGTTCTTC. Its translation: CSARQGTGVSYNEQFF.